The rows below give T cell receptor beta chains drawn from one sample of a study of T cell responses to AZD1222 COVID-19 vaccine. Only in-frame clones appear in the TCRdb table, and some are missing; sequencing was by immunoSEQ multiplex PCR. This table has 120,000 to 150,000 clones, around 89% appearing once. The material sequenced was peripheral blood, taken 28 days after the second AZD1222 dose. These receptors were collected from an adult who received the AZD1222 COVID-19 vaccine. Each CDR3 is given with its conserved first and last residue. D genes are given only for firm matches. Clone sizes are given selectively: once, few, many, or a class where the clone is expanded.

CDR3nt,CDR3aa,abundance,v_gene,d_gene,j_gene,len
TGTGCCAGCAGCCAAGAACTAGGGTTAGATGAAAAACTGTTTTTT,CASSQELGLDEKLFF,NA,TRBV3-1/TRBV3-2,NA,TRBJ1-4,15
TGTGCCAGCAGCTTACCAAGCGGGGGGTCTGGGGCCAACGTCCTGACTTTC,CASSLPSGGSGANVLTF,NA,TRBV7-2,TRBD2,TRBJ2-6,17
TGCGCCAGCAGCAGGACCTTATCGGGGGAGACCCAGTACTTC,CASSRTLSGETQYF,NA,TRBV5-1,NA,TRBJ2-5,14
TGCGCCAGCAGCCCCGGGACAGGGTTGGAGACCCAGTACTTC,CASSPGTGLETQYF,NA,TRBV5-1,TRBD1,TRBJ2-5,14
TGCGCCAGCAGCCCGGGGTTCTCCGGGGGGGCCCAGTACTTC,CASSPGFSGGAQYF,NA,TRBV5-1,TRBD2,TRBJ2-5,14
TGTGCCAGCAGATATGGGACCGGGACCTACAATGAGCAGTTCTTC,CASRYGTGTYNEQFF,NA,TRBV28,NA,TRBJ2-1,15
TGTGCCTCCCGGCCGGGGGGTGGTGCAGATACGCAGTATTTT,CASRPGGGADTQYF,NA,TRBV7-2,TRBD2,TRBJ2-3,14
TGTGCCAGCAGCTTAGGAGGGGTCCAGCCCCAGCATTTT,CASSLGGVQPQHF,NA,TRBV7-2,NA,TRBJ1-5,13
TGTGCCAGCAGTCGTTTGACGGAAAATTCACCCCTCCACTTT,CASSRLTENSPLHF,NA,TRBV7-9,NA,TRBJ1-6,14
TGTGCCAGCAGTTTAAATGCCGGCAGTCTGGTCTATGGCTACACCTTC,CASSLNAGSLVYGYTF,NA,TRBV28,NA,TRBJ1-2,16
TGTGCCAGCAGTTTTAAATTGGAAGCTTTCTTT,CASSFKLEAFF,NA,TRBV28,NA,TRBJ1-1,11
TGCGCCAGCAGCTATACTAGCGGCAGCACAGATACGCAGTATTTT,CASSYTSGSTDTQYF,NA,TRBV5-1,TRBD2,TRBJ2-3,15
TGCGCCAGCAGCTTGGTTGGCAGGGGAAGAACTGAAGCTTTCTTT,CASSLVGRGRTEAFF,NA,TRBV5-1,NA,TRBJ1-1,15
TGTGCCAGCCGAACCGACAGCCGTTTCGGGGAGCTGTTTTTT,CASRTDSRFGELFF,NA,TRBV6-5,NA,TRBJ2-2,14
TGTGCCAGCAGTTGGGACTCTGTTACCAACGTCCTGACTTTC,CASSWDSVTNVLTF,NA,TRBV27,NA,TRBJ2-6,14
TGTGCCAGCAGGCGGGGGAGCACTGAAGCTTTCTTT,CASRRGSTEAFF,NA,TRBV5-8,NA,TRBJ1-1,12
TGTGCCAGCTCACCCGGGACCGACTCCTACGAGCAGTACTTC,CASSPGTDSYEQYF,NA,TRBV18,NA,TRBJ2-7,14
TGCAGCGTAACGACGCTGCCGAACACTGAAGCTTTCTTT,CSVTTLPNTEAFF,NA,TRBV29-1,NA,TRBJ1-1,13
TGCGCCAGCAGCTATGGGCGGCAGGGGAGTGAGCAGTACTTC,CASSYGRQGSEQYF,NA,TRBV5-1,NA,TRBJ2-7,14
TGCAGCGTCTCGAGACGGATGAACACTGAAGCTTTCTTT,CSVSRRMNTEAFF,NA,TRBV29-1,NA,TRBJ1-1,13
TGTGCCAGCAGGAACGACAGGGTGGATAATACTCTTGGCTACACCTTC,CASRNDRVDNTLGYTF,NA,TRBV2,TRBD1,TRBJ1-2,16
TGTGCCAGCAGCTCAAGAGACACTAACACTGAAGCTTTCTTT,CASSSRDTNTEAFF,medium-sized,TRBV7-9,NA,TRBJ1-1,14
TGTGCCAGCAGAGCCTATGATGAGCAGTACTTC,CASRAYDEQYF,few,TRBV2,NA,TRBJ2-7,11
TGCGCCAGCAGCTTGGCCGGGTCGCAGGCATATGGCTACACCTTC,CASSLAGSQAYGYTF,NA,TRBV5-1,NA,TRBJ1-2,15
TGTGCCAGTACCAGGGGGACTAGACACGGTGAGCAGTTCTTC,CASTRGTRHGEQFF,NA,TRBV19,NA,TRBJ2-1,14
TGTGCTAGTGGTTTGGTACGGGCAGGGGATACCTCCTGGGGACACACAGATACGCAGTATTTT,CASGLVRAGDTSWGHTDTQYF,NA,TRBV12-5,NA,TRBJ2-3,21
TGCGCCAGCAGTGGGAACAGGGGCCTGGGGACCCAGTACTTC,CASSGNRGLGTQYF,NA,TRBV10-2,TRBD1,TRBJ2-5,14
TGTGCCAGCAGACTGGCGGGAGAGGGAGAAAAACTGTTTTTT,CASRLAGEGEKLFF,NA,TRBV27,NA,TRBJ1-4,14
TGTGCCAGCAGTTTCCTACGTCGGGGGGCCTACGAGCAGTACTTC,CASSFLRRGAYEQYF,NA,TRBV28,TRBD2,TRBJ2-7,15
TGTGCCAGCAGCGTAACCGGGACTAGCGTTTCCGGGGAGCTGTTTTTT,CASSVTGTSVSGELFF,NA,TRBV9,TRBD2,TRBJ2-2,16
TGTGCCAGCAGTTTAATTTCAGGGGGTAACTATGGCTACACCTTC,CASSLISGGNYGYTF,NA,TRBV28,TRBD1,TRBJ1-2,15
TGCGCCAGCAGCCTCGCCCAGGGACTAGCAGGCGAGCAGTTCTTC,CASSLAQGLAGEQFF,NA,TRBV5-1,TRBD2,TRBJ2-1,15
TGTGCCAGTGATGAAACAGGGTACCAAGAGACCCAGTACTTC,CASDETGYQETQYF,NA,TRBV2,NA,TRBJ2-5,14
TGTGCCAGCAATACAGGGACCGGAAACATTCAGTACTTC,CASNTGTGNIQYF,NA,TRBV11-2,NA,TRBJ2-4,13